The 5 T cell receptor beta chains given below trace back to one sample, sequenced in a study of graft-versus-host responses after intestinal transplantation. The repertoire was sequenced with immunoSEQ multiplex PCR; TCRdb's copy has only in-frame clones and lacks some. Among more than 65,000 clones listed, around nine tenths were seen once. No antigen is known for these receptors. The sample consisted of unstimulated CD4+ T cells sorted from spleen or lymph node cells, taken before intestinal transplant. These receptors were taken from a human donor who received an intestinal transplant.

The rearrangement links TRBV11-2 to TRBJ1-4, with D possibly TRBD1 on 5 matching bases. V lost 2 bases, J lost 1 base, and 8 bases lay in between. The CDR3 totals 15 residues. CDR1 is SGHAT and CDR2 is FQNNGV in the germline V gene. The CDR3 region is CASSLWGRTNEKLFF. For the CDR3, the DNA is TGTGCCAGCAGCTTATGGGGCAGAACTAATGAAAAACTGTTTTTT.

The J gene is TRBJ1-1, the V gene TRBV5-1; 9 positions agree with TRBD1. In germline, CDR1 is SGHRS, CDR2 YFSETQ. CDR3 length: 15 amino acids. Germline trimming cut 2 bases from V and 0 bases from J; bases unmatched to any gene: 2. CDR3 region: CASSLGQGMNTEAFF. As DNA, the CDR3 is TGCGCCAGCAGCTTAGGACAGGGGATGAACACTGAAGCTTTCTTT.

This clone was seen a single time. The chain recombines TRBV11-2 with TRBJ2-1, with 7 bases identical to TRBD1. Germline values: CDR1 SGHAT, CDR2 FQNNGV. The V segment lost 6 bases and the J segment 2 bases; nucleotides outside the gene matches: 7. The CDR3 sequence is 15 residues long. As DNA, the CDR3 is TGTGCCAGCAGGTCCCCGGGACAGACCTACAATGAGCAGTTCTTC. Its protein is CASRSPGQTYNEQFF. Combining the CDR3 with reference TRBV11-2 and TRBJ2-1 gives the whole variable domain EAGVAQSPRYKIIEKRQSVAFWCNPISGHATLYWYQQILGQGPKLLIQFQNNGVVDDSQLPKDRFSAERLKGVDSTLKIQPAKLEDSAVYLCASRSPGQTYNEQFFGPGTRLTVL.

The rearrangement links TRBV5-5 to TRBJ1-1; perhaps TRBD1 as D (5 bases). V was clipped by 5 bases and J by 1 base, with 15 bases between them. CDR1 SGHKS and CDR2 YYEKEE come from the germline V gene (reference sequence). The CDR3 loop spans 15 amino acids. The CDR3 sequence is CASRMEGLRNTEAFF. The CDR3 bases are TGTGCCAGCAGGATGGAGGGGTTAAGGAACACTGAAGCTTTCTTT.

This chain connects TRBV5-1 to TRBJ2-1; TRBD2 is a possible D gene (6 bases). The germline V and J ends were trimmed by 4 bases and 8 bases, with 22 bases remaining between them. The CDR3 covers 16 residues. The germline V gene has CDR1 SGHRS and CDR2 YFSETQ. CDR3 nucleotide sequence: TGCGCCAGCAGCCCGGACCCGGGACTCGTATGGGATGAGCAGTTCTTC. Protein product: CASSPDPGLVWDEQFF.